This T cell receptor (beta chain) originates from a study of OX40 agonist ivuxolimab in advanced cancers. Study as a whole: Those treated in dose escalation had hepatocellular carcinoma, melanoma, renal cell cancer or head and neck cancer.

The method was immunoSEQ multiplex PCR; TCRdb's version includes in-frame clones alone and lacks a portion of them. The sample lists fewer than 80,000 clones; 80% to 90% were seen once. Study outcomes and limitations: Clones of CD4+ and CD8+ blood T cells grew by week 6 at doses of 0.1 to 3.0 mg/kg. Low clonal expansion, among the lowest seen, marked partial responders at 0.1-3.0 mg/kg. On average, CD8+ T cells showed a greater number of expanded clones than CD4+.

As concerns this clone: Its specificity is unknown.

The material sequenced was CD4+ or CD8+ T cells sorted from blood, taken in a trial of the OX40 agonist ivuxolimab. The sequence was collected from an adult with an advanced solid tumor such as melanoma, head and neck, liver or kidney cancer.

For the CDR3, the DNA is TGTGCCAGCAGTTACGGCTGGCCAGATACGCAGTATTTT. It yields the protein CASSYGWPDTQYF. The J gene is TRBJ2-3, the V gene TRBV6-5; D remains ambiguous. Per germline, CDR1 MNHEY and CDR2 SVGAGI. Trimming removed 2 bases at V and 4 bases at J, with 7 bases between. CDR3 size: 13 residues.